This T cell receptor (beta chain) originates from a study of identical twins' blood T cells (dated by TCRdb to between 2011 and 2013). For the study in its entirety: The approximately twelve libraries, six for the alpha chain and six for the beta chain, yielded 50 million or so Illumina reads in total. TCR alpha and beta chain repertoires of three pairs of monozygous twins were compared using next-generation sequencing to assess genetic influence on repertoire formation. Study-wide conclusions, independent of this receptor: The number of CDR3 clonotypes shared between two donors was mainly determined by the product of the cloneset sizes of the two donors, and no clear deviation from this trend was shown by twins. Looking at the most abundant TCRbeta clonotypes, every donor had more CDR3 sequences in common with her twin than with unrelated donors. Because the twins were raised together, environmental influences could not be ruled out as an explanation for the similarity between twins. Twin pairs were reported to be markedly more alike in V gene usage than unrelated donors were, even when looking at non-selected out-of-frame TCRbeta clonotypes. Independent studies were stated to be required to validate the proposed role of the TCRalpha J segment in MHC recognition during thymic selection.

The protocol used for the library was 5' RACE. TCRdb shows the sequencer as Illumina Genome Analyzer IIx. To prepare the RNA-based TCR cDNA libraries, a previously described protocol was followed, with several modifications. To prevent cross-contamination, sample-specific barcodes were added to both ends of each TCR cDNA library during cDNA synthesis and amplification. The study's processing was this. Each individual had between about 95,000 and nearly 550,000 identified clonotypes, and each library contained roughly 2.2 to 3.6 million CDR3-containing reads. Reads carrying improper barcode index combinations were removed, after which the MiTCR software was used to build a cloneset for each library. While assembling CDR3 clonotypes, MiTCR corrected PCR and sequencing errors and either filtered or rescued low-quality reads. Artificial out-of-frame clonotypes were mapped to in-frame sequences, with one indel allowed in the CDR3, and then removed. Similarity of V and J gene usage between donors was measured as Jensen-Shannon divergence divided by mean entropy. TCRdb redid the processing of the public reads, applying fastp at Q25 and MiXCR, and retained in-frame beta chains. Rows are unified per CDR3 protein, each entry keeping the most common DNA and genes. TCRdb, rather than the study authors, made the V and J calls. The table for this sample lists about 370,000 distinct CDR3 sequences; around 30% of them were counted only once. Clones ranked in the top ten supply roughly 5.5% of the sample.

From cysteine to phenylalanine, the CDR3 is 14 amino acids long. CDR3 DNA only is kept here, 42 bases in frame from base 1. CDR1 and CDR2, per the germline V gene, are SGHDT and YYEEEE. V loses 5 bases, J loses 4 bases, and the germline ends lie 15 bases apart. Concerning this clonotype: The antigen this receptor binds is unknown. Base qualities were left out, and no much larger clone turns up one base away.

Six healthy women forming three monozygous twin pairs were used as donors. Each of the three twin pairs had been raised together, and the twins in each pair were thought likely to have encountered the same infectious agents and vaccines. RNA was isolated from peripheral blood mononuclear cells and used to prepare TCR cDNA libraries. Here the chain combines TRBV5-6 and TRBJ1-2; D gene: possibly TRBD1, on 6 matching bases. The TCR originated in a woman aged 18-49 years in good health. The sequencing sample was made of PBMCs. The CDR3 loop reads CASRRKGGSYGYTF. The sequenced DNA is TGTGCCAGCAGGAGAAAGGGGGGAAGCTATGGCTACACCTTC.